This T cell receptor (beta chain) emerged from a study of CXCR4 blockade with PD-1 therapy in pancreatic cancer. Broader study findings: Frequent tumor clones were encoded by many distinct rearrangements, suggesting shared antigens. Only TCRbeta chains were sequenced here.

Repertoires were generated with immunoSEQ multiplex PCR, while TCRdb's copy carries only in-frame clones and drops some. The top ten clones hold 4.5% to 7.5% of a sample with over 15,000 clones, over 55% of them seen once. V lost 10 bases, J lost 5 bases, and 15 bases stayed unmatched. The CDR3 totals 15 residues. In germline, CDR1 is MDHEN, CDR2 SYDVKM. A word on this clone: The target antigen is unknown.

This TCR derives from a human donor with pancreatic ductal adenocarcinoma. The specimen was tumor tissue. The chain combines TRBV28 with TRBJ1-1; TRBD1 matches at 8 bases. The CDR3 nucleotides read TGTGCCACCTCACGAGACAGGGGTGTGTGGACTGAAGCTTTCTTT. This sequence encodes CATSRDRGVWTEAFF. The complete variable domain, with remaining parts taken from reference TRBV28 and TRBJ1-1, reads DVKVTQSSRYLVKRTGEKVFLECVQDMDHENMFWYRQDPGLGLRLIYFSYDVKMKEKGDIPEGYSVSREKKERFSLILESASTNQTSMYLCATSRDRGVWTEAFFGQGTRLTVV.